This TCR beta chain derives from a study of early T cells in non-severe SARS-CoV-2 infection. Germline CDR1 MNHNS, CDR2 SASEGT. This CDR3 is built from 15 residues. V lost 6 bases and J lost 2; bases outside the gene matches: 8. Each CDR3 protein gets one entry after TCRdb re-called the 5' RACE reads with MiXCR. The sample has 61,000 or so distinct CDR3 sequences; 12% are singletons. Many counts were recorded for this clonotype. The rearrangement joins TRBV6-1 to TRBJ2-3; 7 positions agree with TRBD1. The clonotype originates from an adult who was a healthcare worker with PCR-confirmed SARS-CoV-2 infection or an uninfected control (not recorded which). The donor label of this sample is uncertain. Source: whole blood, taken at baseline. The CDR3 sequence: CASRGTGAYTDTQYF. The CDR3 DNA is TGTGCCAGCAGAGGTACAGGGGCCTACACAGATACGCAGTATTTT.